This T cell receptor (beta chain) was sequenced in a study of cytomegalovirus exposure and HLA in healthy donors. Points on this clone: Its antigen is unidentified.

Use of 60 Vbeta and 13 Jbeta primers characterized the PCR. Data came from immunoSEQ multiplex PCR; TCRdb stores just in-frame clones and leaves some out. Of some 150,000 clones in the sample, approximately 84% were seen once. The study's findings and limits: Upon later analysis, TCR association rates were observed to vary by HLA locus, being highest for DRB1 and lowest for HLA-C. What a later analysis reportedly showed was that an Asian-associated ancestry cluster had fewer N-insertions than the roughly 700-donor mean. A highly shared variant cluster was judged a likely technical artifact. Generally TCR sequences proved uncommon, though certain public TCRs appeared in numerous donors.

Trimming pared 4 bases from V and 6 bases from J, leaving 11 bases between. This CDR3 contains 13 residues. CDR1 is SGHTA and CDR2 is FQGTGA in the germline V gene. J is TRBJ2-3 and V is TRBV7-3; D not certain. The sample comprised PBMCs. This clonotype originated in a woman in her 40s in good health and CMV-seronegative. CDR3 DNA: TGTGCCAGCAGCTCTAACGTGCCGGATACGCAGTATTTT. It encodes CASSSNVPDTQYF.